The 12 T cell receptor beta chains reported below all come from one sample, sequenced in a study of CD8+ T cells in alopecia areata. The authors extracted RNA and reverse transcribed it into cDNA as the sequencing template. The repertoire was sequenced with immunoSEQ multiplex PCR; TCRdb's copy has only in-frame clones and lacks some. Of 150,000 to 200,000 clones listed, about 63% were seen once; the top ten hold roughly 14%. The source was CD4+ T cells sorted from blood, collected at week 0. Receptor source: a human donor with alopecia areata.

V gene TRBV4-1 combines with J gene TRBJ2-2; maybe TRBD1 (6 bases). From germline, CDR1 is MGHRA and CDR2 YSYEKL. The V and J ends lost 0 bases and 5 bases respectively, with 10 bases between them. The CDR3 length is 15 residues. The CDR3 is CASSQEGRGTGELFF. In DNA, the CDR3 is TGCGCCAGCAGCCAAGAGGGCAGGGGAACCGGGGAGCTGTTTTTT.

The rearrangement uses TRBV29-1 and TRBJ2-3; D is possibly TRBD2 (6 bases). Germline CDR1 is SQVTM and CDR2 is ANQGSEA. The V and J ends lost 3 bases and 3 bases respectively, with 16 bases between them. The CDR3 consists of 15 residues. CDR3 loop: CSVDFGAGWTDTQYF. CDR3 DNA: TGCAGCGTTGATTTCGGGGCGGGGTGGACAGATACGCAGTATTTT.

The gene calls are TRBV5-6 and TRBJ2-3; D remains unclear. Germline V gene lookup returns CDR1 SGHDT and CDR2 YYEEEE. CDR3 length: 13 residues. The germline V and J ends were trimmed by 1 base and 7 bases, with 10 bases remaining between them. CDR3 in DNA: TGTGCCAGCAGCTTGCCGCCGGCGTATACGCAGTATTTT. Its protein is CASSLPPAYTQYF.

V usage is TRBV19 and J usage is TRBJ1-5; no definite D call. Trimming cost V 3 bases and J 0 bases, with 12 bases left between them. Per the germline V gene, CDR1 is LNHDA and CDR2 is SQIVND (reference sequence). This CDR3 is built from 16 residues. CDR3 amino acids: CASSIGISHSNQPQHF. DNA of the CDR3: TGTGCCAGTAGTATTGGGATCAGCCATAGCAATCAGCCCCAGCATTTT.

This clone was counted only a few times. CDR3 amino acids: CSAWDRGVQETQYF. DNA of the CDR3: TGCAGCGCCTGGGACAGGGGAGTCCAAGAGACCCAGTACTTC. The rearrangement links TRBV29-1 to TRBJ2-5; 10 nucleotides align to TRBD1. This CDR3 has 14 residues. The germline V gene has CDR1 SQVTM and CDR2 ANQGSEA. The V gene end was trimmed by 7 bases and the J gene end by 1 base; junction bases not matched to a gene: 6.

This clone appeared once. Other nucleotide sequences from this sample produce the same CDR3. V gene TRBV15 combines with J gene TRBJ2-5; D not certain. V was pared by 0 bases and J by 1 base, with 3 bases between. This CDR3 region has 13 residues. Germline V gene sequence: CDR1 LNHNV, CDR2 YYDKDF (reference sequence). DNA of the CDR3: TGTGCCACCAGCAGAGATTTCCAAGAGACCCAGTACTTC. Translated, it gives CATSRDFQETQYF.

CDR3 residues: CSVALRQGSYGYTF. The DNA of the CDR3 is TGCAGCGTTGCCCTCAGACAGGGGTCCTATGGCTACACCTTC. This chain links TRBV29-1 with TRBJ1-2, with TRBD1 matching 8 bases. The CDR3 extends over 14 amino acids. Germline CDR1 SQVTM, CDR2 ANQGSEA. With 4 bases clipped from V and 4 bases from J, the junction kept 8 bases outside the gene matches.

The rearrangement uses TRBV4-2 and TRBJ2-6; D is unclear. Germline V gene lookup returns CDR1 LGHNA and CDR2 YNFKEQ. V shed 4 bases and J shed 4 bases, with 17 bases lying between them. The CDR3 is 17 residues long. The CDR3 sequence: CASSLDDNFAGANVLTF. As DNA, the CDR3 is TGTGCCAGCAGCCTGGATGATAATTTTGCAGGGGCCAACGTCCTGACTTTC.

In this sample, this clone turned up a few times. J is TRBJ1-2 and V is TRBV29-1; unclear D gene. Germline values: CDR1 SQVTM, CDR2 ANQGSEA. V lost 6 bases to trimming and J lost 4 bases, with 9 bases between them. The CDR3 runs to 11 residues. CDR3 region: CSVGTTYGYTF. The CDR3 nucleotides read TGCAGCGTCGGAACAACCTATGGCTACACCTTC.

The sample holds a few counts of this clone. The CDR3 nucleotides read TGTGCCAGTAGTATATCCGGCGGAAACACCATATATTTT. It codes for CASSISGGNTIYF. V is TRBV19 and J is TRBJ1-3; D is unclear. V was trimmed by 2 bases and J by 4 bases, leaving 6 bases between them. Germline lookup yields CDR1 LNHDA and CDR2 SQIVND (reference sequence). This CDR3 region has 13 residues.

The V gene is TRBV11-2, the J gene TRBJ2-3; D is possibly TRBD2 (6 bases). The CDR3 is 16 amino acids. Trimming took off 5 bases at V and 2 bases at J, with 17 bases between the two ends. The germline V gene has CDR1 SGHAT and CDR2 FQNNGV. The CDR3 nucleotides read TGTGCCAGCAGCACGGCACGGGGGAAACTCACAGATACGCAGTATTTT. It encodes CASSTARGKLTDTQYF.

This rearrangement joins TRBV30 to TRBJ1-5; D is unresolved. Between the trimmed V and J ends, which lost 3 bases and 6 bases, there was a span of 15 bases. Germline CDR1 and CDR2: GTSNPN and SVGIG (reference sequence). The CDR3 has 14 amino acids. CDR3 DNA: TGTGCCTGGAGCCAAGGTGTGGGTTCTCAGCCCCAGCATTTT. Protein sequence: CAWSQGVGSQPQHF.